A single sample gave rise to the 13 T cell receptor beta chains below, sequenced in a study of T cell responses to AZD1222 COVID-19 vaccine. Sequencing was performed with immunoSEQ multiplex PCR; in TCRdb, only in-frame clones are kept and a portion is missing. Among about 150,000 clones, 70% to 90% were seen once, and the ten largest hold around 8%. Sequenced material: peripheral blood, taken on day 0 of AZD1222 vaccination. These receptor sequences come from an adult in good health.

The genes are TRBV4-1 and TRBJ2-3, with TRBD2 as a possible D gene (6 bases). The CDR3 spans 14 residues. V was shortened by 0 bases and J by 7 bases, with 11 bases between the two germline ends. CDR1 is MGHRA and CDR2 is YSYEKL in the germline V gene. DNA for the CDR3: TGCGCCAGCAGCCAAGATAGGGAGGTCCATACGCAGTATTTT. Encoded protein: CASSQDREVHTQYF.

The chain carries TRBV5-6 and TRBJ2-2; D gene uncertain. CDR3 length: 15 amino acids. With 0 bases removed from V and 1 base from J, the gap between germline ends came to 7 bases. The germline V gene has CDR1 SGHDT and CDR2 YYEEEE. CDR3 in DNA: TGTGCCAGCAGCTTGGAGTTTCGGAACACCGGGGAGCTGTTTTTT. Translation gives CASSLEFRNTGELFF. Combining the CDR3 with reference TRBV5-6 and TRBJ2-2 gives the whole variable domain DAGVTQSPTHLIKTRGQQVTLRCSPKSGHDTVSWYQQALGQGPQFIFQYYEEEERQRGNFPDRFSGHQFPNYSSELNVNALLLGDSALYLCASSLEFRNTGELFFGEGSRLTVL.

The genes are TRBV24-1 and TRBJ2-3; perhaps TRBD1 as D (5 bases). Trimming pared 11 bases from V and 2 bases from J, leaving 13 bases between. This CDR3 contains 13 residues. Germline lookup yields CDR1 KGHDR and CDR2 SFDVKD. CDR3: CAILDSYTDTQYF. The CDR3 DNA is TGTGCCATTCTAGACAGCTACACAGATACGCAGTATTTT.

The chain joins TRBV7-2 to TRBJ2-1; TRBD2 aligns across 13 bases. Germline-derived CDR1 and CDR2 are SGHTA and FQGNSA. This CDR3 contains 15 residues. V lost 1 base to trimming and J lost 9 bases; unmatched junction nucleotides: 3. This chain's CDR3 is CASSLGTSGGFEQFF. In nucleotides, the CDR3 is TGTGCCAGCAGCTTAGGGACTAGCGGGGGTTTTGAGCAGTTCTTC.

The CDR3 DNA reads TGTGCCAGCAGCGTAGCGGGGACAGGGGGCCCAATCTATGGCTACACCTTC. It encodes CASSVAGTGGPIYGYTF. The chain joins TRBV9 to TRBJ1-2, with 12 bases aligning to TRBD1. CDR1 is SGDLS, CDR2 YYNGEE, per germline. The V gene end was trimmed by 0 bases and the J gene end by 4 bases; junction bases not matched to a gene: 7. The CDR3 runs to 17 residues.

The chain recombines TRBV5-1 with TRBJ1-5, with a possible D match to TRBD1 (6 bases). Germline assignment: CDR1 SGHRS and CDR2 YFSETQ. The CDR3 consists of 14 residues. V lost 4 bases and J 3 bases, leaving 11 bases between the germline ends. This chain's CDR3 is CASSLTGNNQPQHF. In nucleotides, the CDR3 is TGCGCCAGCAGCCTGACAGGAAACAATCAGCCCCAGCATTTT.

The chain is built from TRBV2 and TRBJ1-5; 8 nucleotides agree with TRBD1. CDR1 is SNHLY, CDR2 FYNNEI, per germline. Losses at the gene ends were 4 bases for V and 4 bases for J; bases not matched to a gene: 6. The CDR3 loop spans 15 amino acids. The CDR3 sequence is CASSVTGVANQPQHF. For the CDR3, the DNA is TGTGCCAGCAGTGTGACAGGGGTTGCTAATCAGCCCCAGCATTTT.

This rearrangement joins TRBV6-5 to TRBJ1-2, with D hard to call. V lost 4 bases to trimming and J lost 2 bases, with 11 bases between them. This CDR3 is built from 14 residues. Germline-derived CDR1 and CDR2 are MNHEY and SVGAGI. CDR3: CASSFGLGNYGYTF. The CDR3 nucleotides are TGTGCCAGCAGTTTTGGCTTAGGCAACTATGGCTACACCTTC.

This clone was observed a single time. The gene calls are TRBV30 and TRBJ1-1, with 7 bases that match TRBD1. The germline V gene encodes CDR1 GTSNPN and CDR2 SVGIG (reference sequence). The V segment lost 3 bases and the J segment 5 bases; nucleotides outside the gene matches: 18. The CDR3 consists of 17 residues. In nucleotides, the CDR3 is TGTGCCTGGAGAGAGAGGACAGGCATCCCGGAAATGACTGAAGCTTTCTTT. Translated: CAWRERTGIPEMTEAFF.

The chain has TRBV29-1 and TRBJ1-2; TRBD1 aligns across 7 bases. Germline V gene lookup returns CDR1 SQVTM and CDR2 ANQGSEA. The CDR3 sequence is 14 residues long. The V segment lost 4 bases and the J segment 8 bases; nucleotides outside the gene matches: 13. CDR3 nucleotides: TGCAGCGTTGCCCCCGGGACAGATGCGACAGGCTACACCTTC. Translating it yields CSVAPGTDATGYTF. The full variable domain, with the rest looked up from reference TRBV29-1 and TRBJ1-2, is SAVISQKPSRDICQRGTSLTIQCQVDSQVTMMFWYRQQPGQSLTLIATANQGSEATYESGFVIDKFPISRPNLTFSTLTVSNMSPEDSSIYLCSVAPGTDATGYTFGSGTRLTVV.

The chain joins TRBV11-2 to TRBJ2-5, with 8 bases that match TRBD2. The junction had 12 bases not matched to a gene; V was cut back by 5 bases and J by 1 base. CDR1 is SGHAT, CDR2 FQNNGV, per germline. The CDR3 consists of 17 residues. CDR3 sequence (DNA): TGTGCCAGCAGCACCCCCGGAGGCGGGGGGCCCCAAGAGACCCAGTACTTC. Residues: CASSTPGGGGPQETQYF.

This clone has a handful of counts. At one boundary the junction diverges from the germline segment, which might be a read error. The chain couples TRBV30 to TRBJ1-2, with D possibly TRBD1 on 6 matching bases. This CDR3 region has 11 residues. From germline, CDR1 is GTSNPN and CDR2 SVGIG (reference sequence). This CDR3 is CARSEGGGYTF. The CDR3 region has the DNA TGTGCCCGGAGTGAGGGGGGAGGCTACACCTTC. Full variable domain (rest looked up from reference TRBV30 and TRBJ1-2): SQTIHQWPATLVQPVGSPLSLECTVEGTSNPNLYWYRQAAGRGLQLLFYSVGIGQISSEVPQNLSASRPQDRQFILSSKKLLLSDSGFYLCARSEGGGYTFGSGTRLTVV.

This chain links TRBV6-5 with TRBJ1-1, with D possibly TRBD1 on 5 matching bases. The germline V and J ends were trimmed by 0 bases and 3 bases, with 11 bases remaining between them. Germline CDR1 reads MNHEY; CDR2 reads SVGAGI. This CDR3 comprises 15 residues. CDR3 DNA sequence: TGTGCCAGCAGTTACTCTTTCAGGGTTGACACTGAAGCTTTCTTT. Protein sequence: CASSYSFRVDTEAFF.